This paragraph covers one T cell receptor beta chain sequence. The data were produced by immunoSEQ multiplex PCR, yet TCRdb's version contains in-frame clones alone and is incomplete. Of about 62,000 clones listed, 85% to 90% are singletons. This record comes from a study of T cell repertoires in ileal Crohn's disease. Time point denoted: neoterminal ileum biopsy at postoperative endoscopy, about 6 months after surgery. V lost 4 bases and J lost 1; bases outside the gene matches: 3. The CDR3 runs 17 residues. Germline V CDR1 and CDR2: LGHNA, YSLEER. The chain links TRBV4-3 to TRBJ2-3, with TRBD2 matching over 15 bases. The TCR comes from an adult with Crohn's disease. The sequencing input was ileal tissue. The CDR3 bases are TGCGCCAGCAGCCTAGGGACTAGCGGGGGGCGCACAGATACGCAGTATTTT. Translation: CASSLGTSGGRTDTQYF.